These 31 T cell receptor beta chains were all obtained from the same sample, sequenced in a study of blood T cell repertoires in COVID-19. Sequenced by immunoSEQ multiplex PCR; TCRdb stores in-frame clones only, minus some. The profile covers approximately 190,000 clones, with around 80% appearing a single time and 14% taken by the ten largest. Sequencing used peripheral blood. These receptors originate from a man aged 25-45 years with active or convalescent COVID-19.

The chain recombines TRBV5-4 with TRBJ1-2, with 9 positions matching TRBD1. The CDR3 sequence is 17 residues long. J lost 3 bases, V lost 4 bases, and 13 bases had no gene match. CDR1 and CDR2 (germline): SGHNT, YYREEE (reference sequence). CDR3 bases: TGTGCCAGCAGCCCAGAGGACAGGGGAAAGGCCTACTATGGCTACACCTTC. Translating gives CASSPEDRGKAYYGYTF.

This clone has only one observation. The genes are TRBV6-6 and TRBJ2-2; 8 bases are shared with TRBD1. The germline V gene encodes CDR1 MNHNY and CDR2 SVGAGI (reference sequence). Trimming at V came to 6 bases and at J to 2 bases, leaving 5 bases not matched to a gene. The CDR3 sequence is 15 residues long. The CDR3 sequence is CASSPGQGNTGELFF. In DNA, the CDR3 is TGTGCCAGCAGCCCCGGACAGGGAAACACCGGGGAGCTGTTTTTT.

This chain connects TRBV30 to TRBJ2-7; 7 nucleotides line up with TRBD1. The V gene end was trimmed by 1 base and the J gene end by 2 bases; junction bases not matched to a gene: 8. This CDR3 is built from 15 residues. Germline V gene sequence: CDR1 GTSNPN, CDR2 SVGIG (reference sequence). This CDR3 is CAWSGRTGSPYEQYF. The CDR3 nucleotides are TGTGCCTGGAGTGGTAGGACAGGCTCTCCCTACGAGCAGTACTTC.

The chain has TRBV9 and TRBJ2-4; TRBD1 matches at 7 bases. The CDR3 contains 16 residues. CDR1 and CDR2 (germline): SGDLS, YYNGEE. The V and J ends lost 3 bases and 1 base, in that order; junction bases with no gene match: 7. Written as DNA, the CDR3 is TGTGCCAGCAGCGGCCACAGGGGATCGGCCAAAAACATTCAGTACTTC. It encodes CASSGHRGSAKNIQYF.

The V call is TRBV7-9, the J call TRBJ2-2, with D maybe TRBD1 (6 bases). V lost 10 bases to trimming and J lost 1 base, with 16 bases between them. Looked up from germline, CDR1 is SEHNR and CDR2 is FQNEAQ (reference sequence). The CDR3 totals 15 residues. CDR3 protein: CATVEGDLNTGELFF. CDR3 sequence (DNA): TGTGCCACCGTCGAGGGGGATTTGAACACCGGGGAGCTGTTTTTT.

This clone was counted a few times. CDR3 bases: TGTGCCAGTACCACGGACAGGGGCTATGGCTACACCTTC. Its protein is CASTTDRGYGYTF. The V and J genes are TRBV19 and TRBJ1-2; 9 bases fit TRBD1. There are 13 residues in the CDR3. CDR1 is LNHDA, CDR2 SQIVND, per germline (reference sequence). Losses at the gene ends were 7 bases for V and 4 bases for J; bases not matched to a gene: 4.

The J gene is TRBJ1-1, the V gene TRBV2; maybe TRBD1 (5 bases). Between the trimmed V and J ends, which lost 5 bases and 4 bases, there was a span of 11 bases. Germline loops: CDR1 SNHLY, CDR2 FYNNEI. This CDR3 spans 13 amino acids. The CDR3 region is CASSFQGFTEAFF. The CDR3 DNA sequence: TGTGCCAGCAGTTTCCAGGGCTTCACTGAAGCTTTCTTT. Supplemented by reference TRBV2 and TRBJ1-1, the full variable domain reads EPEVTQTPSHQVTQMGQEVILRCVPISNHLYFYWYRQILGQKVEFLVSFYNNEISEKSEIFDDQFSVERPDGSNFTLKIRSTKLEDSAMYFCASSFQGFTEAFFGQGTRLTVV.

The CDR3 reads CASSRRLAGGPAGELFF. The CDR3 region has the DNA TGTGCCAGCAGTAGGAGGCTAGCGGGAGGGCCTGCCGGGGAGCTGTTTTTT. The rearrangement links TRBV2 to TRBJ2-2, with 12 positions matching TRBD2. Germline trimming cut 5 bases from V and 6 bases from J; bases unmatched to any gene: 10. The germline CDR1 and CDR2 sequences are SNHLY and FYNNEI. The CDR3 totals 17 residues.

This clone has a single count. The J gene is TRBJ1-6, the V gene TRBV27; D is possibly TRBD1 (5 bases). The CDR3 has 12 residues. Trimming took 7 bases from V and 9 from J, leaving 10 bases between them. Germline V gene sequence: CDR1 MNHEY, CDR2 SMNVEV (reference sequence). CDR3 residues: CASNTGGSPLHF. CDR3 bases: TGTGCCAGCAATACAGGCGGTTCACCCCTCCACTTT.

J is TRBJ1-4 and V is TRBV28, with 7 bases matching TRBD1. The V and J ends lost 6 bases and 8 bases, in that order; junction bases with no gene match: 6. There are 13 residues in the CDR3. Germline CDR1 and CDR2: MDHEN and SYDVKM. The CDR3 sequence is CASRTGTDEKLFF. In DNA form, the CDR3 reads TGTGCCAGCAGAACCGGGACAGACGAAAAACTGTTTTTT.

The chain carries TRBV25-1 and TRBJ2-4; 10 nucleotides align to TRBD1. Germline V gene sequence: CDR1 MGHDK, CDR2 SYGVNS. The CDR3 spans 16 residues. Unmatched junction bases numbered 15, after V lost 9 bases and J lost 7 bases. DNA of the CDR3: TGTGCCAGTGCCGGGACAGGGGATCCGAAACCTAACATTCAGTACTTC. This codes for CASAGTGDPKPNIQYF. The full variable domain, with the rest looked up from reference TRBV25-1 and TRBJ2-4, is EADIYQTPRYLVIGTGKKITLECSQTMGHDKMYWYQQDPGMELHLIHYSYGVNSTEKGDLSSESTVSRIRTEHFPLTLESARPSHTSQYLCASAGTGDPKPNIQYFGAGTRLSVL.

The chain joins TRBV6-5 to TRBJ2-1; 10 bases are shared with TRBD2. After removal of 9 bases from V and 2 bases from J, the junction contained 7 bases not matched to a gene. The CDR3 loop spans 15 amino acids. CDR1 and CDR2 from the germline V gene are MNHEY and SVGAGI. CDR3: CASILAGGPYNEQFF. The CDR3 DNA follows: TGTGCCAGTATATTAGCGGGAGGCCCCTACAATGAGCAGTTCTTC.

V usage is TRBV28 and J usage is TRBJ1-5; a possible D gene is TRBD1 (6 bases). The CDR3 sequence is 14 residues long. Trimming took 9 bases from V and 6 from J, leaving 18 bases between them. Germline CDR1 reads MDHEN; CDR2 reads SYDVKM. CDR3 amino acids: CASGGGPEGQPQHF. CDR3 nucleotide sequence: TGTGCCAGTGGGGGGGGGCCGGAAGGTCAGCCCCAGCATTTT.

The rearrangement joins TRBV6-5 to TRBJ1-1; D not certain. Germline V gene data show CDR1 as MNHEY and CDR2 as SVGAGI. With 11 bases removed from V and 3 bases from J, the gap between germline ends came to 13 bases. The CDR3 totals 12 residues. CDR3 sequence (DNA): TGTGCCGGTTCTCTCGGTCACACTGAAGCTTTCTTT. Translating it yields CAGSLGHTEAFF.

The chain is built from TRBV6-2 or TRBV6-3 and TRBJ1-2; 7 bases are a match to TRBD1. The CDR3 is made up of 13 amino acids. Germline V gives CDR1 MNHEY, CDR2 SVGEGT. Unmatched junction bases numbered 9, after V lost 6 bases and J lost 8 bases. The CDR3 loop reads CASSPEDRRGYTF. CDR3 DNA: TGTGCCAGCAGCCCTGAGGACAGGAGAGGCTACACCTTC.

This chain uses TRBV28 with TRBJ2-2; 10 nucleotides agree with TRBD2. The CDR3 covers 15 residues. Trimming cost V 8 bases and J 5 bases; bases outside gene matches: 8. Per the germline V gene, CDR1 is MDHEN and CDR2 is SYDVKM. CDR3 nucleotides: TGTGCCAGCGAGCTAGCGGGGGTAGGGACCGGGGAGCTGTTTTTT. Protein product: CASELAGVGTGELFF. The whole variable domain, remainder taken from reference TRBV28 and TRBJ2-2, is DVKVTQSSRYLVKRTGEKVFLECVQDMDHENMFWYRQDPGLGLRLIYFSYDVKMKEKGDIPEGYSVSREKKERFSLILESASTNQTSMYLCASELAGVGTGELFFGEGSRLTVL.

V usage is TRBV11-2 and J usage is TRBJ2-3, with 7 bases aligning to TRBD1. The CDR3 covers 16 residues. Unmatched junction bases numbered 6, after V lost 2 bases and J lost 1 base. Germline V gene sequence: CDR1 SGHAT, CDR2 FQNNGV. Here the CDR3 DNA reads TGTGCCAGCAGCTTAACCTTAGACAGGGGCACAGATACGCAGTATTTT. Translating it yields CASSLTLDRGTDTQYF.

The J gene is TRBJ2-5, the V gene TRBV6-5; D may be TRBD2 (6 bases). The V end was cut by 2 bases, the J end by 4 bases, with 14 bases between. The V gene's germline CDR1 is MNHEY and CDR2 SVGAGI. The CDR3 spans 15 residues. The CDR3 region has the DNA TGTGCCAGCAGTTACCGTTTCGGGGGAGGAGAGACCCAGTACTTC. Amino acids: CASSYRFGGGETQYF.

This clone was counted once. V usage is TRBV3-1 (or the pseudogene TRBV3-2) and J usage is TRBJ1-6; 8 positions agree with TRBD1. V shed 3 bases, J shed 7 bases, and the junction held 8 bases outside the gene matches. Germline CDR1 reads LGHDT; CDR2 reads YNNKEL (reference sequence). This CDR3 contains 16 residues. The CDR3 loop reads CASSHNRQGTNSPLHF. The CDR3 bases are TGTGCCAGCAGCCACAACAGACAGGGGACAAATTCACCCCTCCACTTT.

This clone was detected a few times. The chain uses TRBV11-2 and TRBJ2-2; 7 nucleotides match TRBD2. There are 18 residues in the CDR3. V gave up 6 bases and J gave up 3 bases; unmatched junction bases: 16. CDR1 and CDR2 from the germline V gene are SGHAT and FQNNGV. This chain's CDR3 is CASSSTSPVVPDTGELFF. CDR3 in DNA: TGTGCCAGCAGTTCGACTAGCCCCGTAGTCCCGGACACCGGGGAGCTGTTTTTT.

This chain links TRBV5-1 with TRBJ1-2, with 7 bases fitting TRBD1. The CDR3 has 15 residues. Unmatched junction bases numbered 10, after V lost 4 bases and J lost 4 bases. Germline lookup yields CDR1 SGHRS and CDR2 YFSETQ. This CDR3 is CASSPGTVSLYGYTF. CDR3 DNA: TGCGCCAGCAGCCCCGGGACAGTGAGCCTCTATGGCTACACCTTC.

This clone was seen once. The chain carries TRBV3-1 (or the pseudogene TRBV3-2) and TRBJ1-1; D not certain. The V gene lost 4 bases and the J gene lost 2 bases, with 11 bases spanning the gap. This CDR3 comprises 14 residues. CDR1 and CDR2 from the germline V gene are LGHDT and YNNKEL (reference sequence). The CDR3 region is CASSLSGYNTEAFF. CDR3 in DNA: TGTGCCAGCAGCCTGTCGGGTTATAACACTGAAGCTTTCTTT.

V is TRBV27 and J is TRBJ2-1; 9 bases agree with TRBD1. Germline assignment: CDR1 MNHEY and CDR2 SMNVEV (reference sequence). The CDR3 loop spans 15 amino acids. Trimming at V came to 4 bases and at J to 4 bases, leaving 5 bases not matched to a gene. CDR3 in amino acids: CASSSRQGVYNEQFF. The CDR3 DNA follows: TGTGCCAGCAGTTCAAGACAGGGGGTTTACAATGAGCAGTTCTTC.

This rearrangement joins TRBV6-5 to TRBJ2-7; D is ambiguous. Germline V gene lookup returns CDR1 MNHEY and CDR2 SVGAGI. The V gene lost 5 bases and the J gene lost 4 bases, with 12 bases spanning the gap. The CDR3 covers 13 residues. The CDR3 loop reads CASSLLGSYEQYV. The CDR3 DNA reads as TGTGCCAGCAGTCTCCTCGGGTCTTACGAGCAGTACGTC.

CDR3 residues: CASSIEDSSGTGELFF. CDR3 DNA sequence: TGTGCCAGTAGTATAGAGGATTCTAGCGGTACCGGGGAGCTGTTTTTT. The chain links TRBV19 to TRBJ2-2; the match to TRBD2 covers 7 bases. The ends lost 0 bases at V and 5 bases at J; junction bases unmatched: 6. CDR3 size: 16 residues. The germline V gene encodes CDR1 LNHDA and CDR2 SQIVND (reference sequence).

The genes are TRBV5-4 and TRBJ1-5, with a possible D match to TRBD1 (5 bases). Germline V gene lookup returns CDR1 SGHNT and CDR2 YYREEE (reference sequence). This CDR3 has 14 residues. Trimming took 4 bases from V and 2 from J, leaving 10 bases between them. CDR3 DNA sequence: TGTGCCAGCAGCCCCGGGGGGGGCAATCAGCCCCAGCATTTT. Protein product: CASSPGGGNQPQHF. Full variable domain (rest looked up from reference TRBV5-4 and TRBJ1-5): ETGVTQSPTHLIKTRGQQVTLRCSSQSGHNTVSWYQQALGQGPQFIFQYYREEENGRGNFPPRFSGLQFPNYSSELNVNALELDDSALYLCASSPGGGNQPQHFGDGTRLSIL.

The chain carries TRBV12-5 and TRBJ2-3, with TRBD1 matching over 7 bases. The CDR3 length is 13 residues. Per germline, CDR1 LGHNT and CDR2 FRNRAP. Trimming cost V 9 bases and J 3 bases; bases outside gene matches: 6. In nucleotides, the CDR3 is TGTGCTAGCCGGGACAGCCCAACAGATACGCAGTATTTT. Translating gives CASRDSPTDTQYF.

The chain carries TRBV6-2 or TRBV6-3 and TRBJ2-5; D is unclear. This CDR3 spans 14 amino acids. Germline-derived CDR1 and CDR2 are MNHEY and SVGEGT. The V end was cut by 2 bases, the J end by 5 bases, with 12 bases between. The CDR3, as DNA: TGTGCCAGCAGTTACCAGACTCCGCGGGAGACCCAGTACTTC. Encoded protein: CASSYQTPRETQYF.

This clone was detected a few times. This chain connects TRBV10-3 to TRBJ1-5; possibly TRBD1 for D (5 bases). The CDR3 spans 14 residues. CDR1 and CDR2 (germline): ENHRY, SYGVKD. The V gene lost 4 bases and the J gene lost 4 bases, with 11 bases spanning the gap. The CDR3 sequence is CAISADGGNQPQHF. The CDR3 DNA sequence: TGTGCCATCAGTGCGGACGGGGGGAATCAGCCCCAGCATTTT.

V usage is TRBV5-1 and J usage is TRBJ2-4, with TRBD1 as a possible D gene (6 bases). The V and J ends lost 4 bases and 3 bases respectively, with 11 bases between them. The germline V gene encodes CDR1 SGHRS and CDR2 YFSETQ. The CDR3 contains 14 residues. The CDR3 reads CASSEGEYKNIQYF. The CDR3 region has the DNA TGCGCCAGCAGCGAGGGGGAGTACAAAAACATTCAGTACTTC. Drawing the rest from reference TRBV5-1 and TRBJ2-4, the complete variable domain is KAGVTQTPRYLIKTRGQQVTLSCSPISGHRSVSWYQQTPGQGLQFLFEYFSETQRNKGNFPGRFSGRQFSNSRSEMNVSTLELGDSALYLCASSEGEYKNIQYFGAGTRLSVL.

This clone was recorded a few times. J is TRBJ1-5 and V is TRBV20-1; 7 nucleotides agree with TRBD1. J gave up 0 bases and V 3 bases, and 14 bases lay outside the gene matches. The CDR3 contains 18 residues. The germline V gene encodes CDR1 DFQATT and CDR2 SNEGSKA (reference sequence). The CDR3 protein is CSASGRDSLLNSNQPQHF. CDR3 bases: TGCAGTGCTAGTGGCCGGGACAGTCTTTTGAATAGCAATCAGCCCCAGCATTTT.